This T cell receptor beta chain was sequenced in a study of T cells after yellow fever vaccination. In regard to this clonotype: Its antigen is undetermined.

Making TCR cDNA involved 5'RACE template switching, which added UMIs and a universal primer site. Each CDR3 protein gets one entry after TCRdb re-called the 5' RACE reads with MiXCR. The sample records 180,000 or so distinct CDR3 sequences, more than 9.5% being singletons. Study-wide results and caveats: Abundant clonotypes from the bulk population could contaminate FACS-sorted repertoires. Once the booster was given, most primary-vaccination clones reappeared, at over 95% for CD4 and over 75% for CD8. The CD4 and CD8 compartments had a small share of their clonotypes in common.

The germline V gene has CDR1 MNHEY and CDR2 SVGAGI. CDR3 length: 15 residues. V lost 2 bases and J lost 0, with 8 bases in between. The specimen comprised CD8+ T cells sorted from PBMCs, sampled 15 days after the yellow fever booster vaccination. V and J are TRBV6-5 and TRBJ1-3; a possible D gene is TRBD1 (6 bases). This sequence was found in a young man who received the YFV17D yellow fever vaccine. CDR3: CASSYKGGSGNTIYF. DNA of the CDR3: TGTGCCAGCAGTTACAAAGGGGGCTCTGGAAACACCATATATTTT.